This T cell receptor beta chain was observed in a study of shared clonotypes between healthy human individuals. Overall study: Three CD4 naive, three CD4 memory, two CD8 naive and one CD8 memory plate were used per donor.

Study conclusions and caveats: For naive CD4 cells, roughly 4.8% of clonotypes were shared across a handful of donors. What naive subsets generally showed was a larger estimated richness than memory subsets showed.

Germline CDR1 reads SNHLY; CDR2 reads FYNNEI. The CDR3 spans 11 residues. Subsets obtained from CD4+ cells comprised CD45RA+ naive and CD45RA-negative memory cells. Sequencing was performed with immunoSEQ multiplex PCR; in TCRdb, only in-frame clones are kept and a portion is missing. This table has approximately 2,000,000 clones, approximately 90% appearing once. In regard to this clone: Antigen: not known.

This receptor was identified in a young man in good health. Some clones in this sample may be carry-over from other donors' samples. V usage is TRBV2 and J usage is TRBJ2-5; D gene unclear. The DNA end is a closer match to TRBJ2-7, so the J assignment may be wrong. Sequencing was carried out using naive CD4+ T cells from PBMCs. Subset noted: CD45RA+ positively selected. The CDR3 nucleotides read TGTGCCAGCAGTGGCAGCTACGAGCAGTACTTC. Its translation is CASSGSYEQYF.